The subject of this entry is one T cell receptor beta chain. Germline CDR1 and CDR2: GTSNPN and SVGIG (reference sequence). Trimming at V came to 1 base and at J to 6 bases, leaving 8 bases not matched to a gene. The CDR3 runs 14 residues. These data come from a study of cytomegalovirus exposure and HLA in healthy donors. Method: immunoSEQ multiplex PCR; TCRdb's copy keeps in-frame clones and lacks some. The repertoire includes tens of thousands of clones, about 94% of them detected once, and about 1.6% sits in the top ten. The receptor was derived from a man aged 18-30 years in good health and CMV-seropositive. Source material: PBMCs. The rearrangement uses TRBV30 and TRBJ2-7, with 8 bases that match TRBD1. As DNA, the CDR3 is TGTGCCTGGAGTGCTGGACAGGGACCCGGCGAGCAGTACTTC. It codes for CAWSAGQGPGEQYF.